The rows below give T cell receptor beta chains drawn from one sample of a study of blood T cell repertoires in COVID-19. Generated by immunoSEQ multiplex PCR, the TCRdb table keeps only in-frame clones and is missing some. The sample records about 150,000 clones, roughly 90% being singletons. Sequencing used peripheral blood. The receptors originated from a woman in her sixties or seventies with acute or convalescent COVID-19. Both conserved end residues are part of each CDR3. A D gene is named only where the DNA matches it firmly. Clone size is not always given. Where it is, it says once, few, many or a class for expanded clones.

CAWSRGRDTEAFF	TGTGCCTGGAGTAGGGGGAGGGACACTGAAGCTTTCTTT	.	.	TRBV30	TRBJ1-1
CASTGAYEQYF	TGTGCCAGCACCGGGGCCTACGAGCAGTACTTC	.	.	TRBV5-1	TRBJ2-7
CASSRDERTGSFLSGNTIYF	TGTGCCAGCAGTCGCGATGAAAGGACAGGGAGCTTTCTCTCTGGAAACACCATATATTTT	TRBD1	.	TRBV7-6	TRBJ1-3
CSVQRQVQETQYF	TGCAGCGTGCAGCGACAGGTCCAAGAGACCCAGTACTTC	.	.	TRBV29-1	TRBJ2-5
CASSPYSMNTEAFF	TGTGCCAGCAGCCCTTACAGCATGAACACTGAAGCTTTCTTT	.	.	TRBV5-5	TRBJ1-1
CASSLDGPPREKLFF	TGTGCCAGCAGCTTAGATGGGCCTCCGCGTGAAAAACTGTTTTTT	.	.	TRBV7-9	TRBJ1-4
CASSLEGWGPYEQYF	TGCGCCAGCAGCTTGGAGGGGTGGGGTCCTTACGAGCAGTACTTC	.	.	TRBV5-1	TRBJ2-7
CASSQGQSQLAGTYEQYF	TGTGCCAGCAGCCAGGGACAGTCCCAACTAGCGGGGACCTACGAGCAGTACTTC	TRBD2	.	TRBV4-2	TRBJ2-7
CASSFAGANQETQYF	TGTGCCAGCAGTTTCGCGGGAGCCAACCAAGAGACCCAGTACTTC	TRBD2	few	TRBV27	TRBJ2-5
CASSLQRLDGIYF	TGTGCCAGCAGCTTACAGCGACTAGACGGGATTTACTTC	.	.	TRBV7-2	TRBJ2-5
CASSFATPWDSEAFF	TGTGCCAGCAGTTTCGCGACGCCCTGGGACTCTGAAGCTTTCTTT	.	.	TRBV6-5	TRBJ1-1
CASSFPGANTEAFF	TGTGCCAGCAGTTTCCCAGGGGCGAACACTGAAGCTTTCTTT	.	.	TRBV28	TRBJ1-1
CASSSGTGGEAFF	TGCGCCAGCAGCTCCGGGACAGGGGGCGAAGCTTTCTTT	TRBD1	.	TRBV5-1	TRBJ1-1
CASSEHLGGTEAFF	TGTGCCAGCAGCGAACACCTGGGGGGGACTGAAGCTTTCTTT	.	.	TRBV9	TRBJ1-1
CASSYPGSQPQHF	TGTGCCAGCAGTTATCCGGGATCTCAGCCCCAGCATTTT	.	.	TRBV6-2/TRBV6-3	TRBJ1-5
CASSAPGAGNTIYF	TGTGCCAGCAGTGCCCCAGGGGCCGGAAACACCATATATTTT	.	.	TRBV2	TRBJ1-3
CASSVAGGRKETQYF	TGTGCCAGCAGCGTAGCCGGGGGGCGGAAAGAGACCCAGTACTTC	.	.	TRBV9	TRBJ2-5
CASSLLTSGAGLDEQFF	TGCGCCAGCAGCCTCTTGACTAGCGGGGCTGGGCTAGATGAGCAGTTCTTC	TRBD2	once	TRBV4-1	TRBJ2-1
CSANGGETQYF	TGCAGTGCTAATGGAGGGGAGACCCAGTACTTC	.	.	TRBV20-1	TRBJ2-5
CASSPSRTGNTGELFF	TGTGCCAGCAGCCCGTCCCGGACAGGGAACACCGGGGAGCTGTTTTTT	TRBD1	.	TRBV11-2	TRBJ2-2
CSVDSRSTDTQYF	TGCAGCGTTGACTCGCGGAGCACAGATACGCAGTATTTT	.	.	TRBV29-1	TRBJ2-3
CASSLSGGIGAPNSPLHF	TGTGCCAGCAGCTTGTCTGGGGGGATCGGGGCACCAAATTCACCCCTCCACTTT	.	.	TRBV5-4	TRBJ1-6
CASSVGEAGTYEQYF	TGTGCCAGCAGCGTAGGGGAGGCAGGGACCTACGAGCAGTACTTC	.	.	TRBV9	TRBJ2-7
CASSPPGGGWETQYF	TGTGCCAGTAGTCCGCCCGGGGGAGGCTGGGAGACCCAGTACTTC	.	.	TRBV19	TRBJ2-5
CASSEGTGGGYTF	TGCGCCAGCAGCGAAGGGACAGGTGGAGGCTACACCTTC	TRBD1	.	TRBV5-1	TRBJ1-2
CASSYPVLGELFF	TGTGCCAGCAGTTACCCGGTTTTGGGGGAGCTGTTTTTT	.	.	TRBV6-2/TRBV6-3	TRBJ2-2
CASSQTLTALYEQYF	TGTGCCAGCAGCCAGACTCTGACAGCCCTCTACGAGCAGTACTTC	.	.	TRBV5-6	TRBJ2-7
CATGLAGIPDTQYF	TGTGCCACCGGACTAGCGGGAATACCAGATACGCAGTATTTT	TRBD2	.	TRBV24-1	TRBJ2-3
CASIPDRGGQPQHF	TGTGCCAGCATCCCGGACAGGGGCGGGCAGCCCCAGCATTTT	TRBD1	.	TRBV2	TRBJ1-5
CARSLLRGAYGYTF	TGTGCCAGAAGCTTGTTACGGGGGGCCTATGGCTACACCTTC	.	.	TRBV5-3	TRBJ1-2
CASSYWRQATEAFF	TGTGCCAGCAGTTACTGGCGTCAGGCCACTGAAGCTTTCTTT	.	once	TRBV6-5	TRBJ1-1
CASSLGRGYNEQFF	TGTGCCAGCAGCTTGGGCAGGGGGTACAATGAGCAGTTCTTC	TRBD1	.	TRBV5-6	TRBJ2-1
CASSLPETHSNQPQHF	TGTGCCAGCAGTTTGCCCGAGACACATAGCAATCAGCCCCAGCATTTT	.	.	TRBV27	TRBJ1-5
CASAAGQILEQYF	TGTGCCTCCGCCGCGGGACAGATACTTGAGCAGTACTTC	.	.	TRBV2	TRBJ2-7
CAISARASDTEAFF	TGTGCCATCAGTGCCAGGGCCTCGGACACTGAAGCTTTCTTT	.	.	TRBV10-3	TRBJ1-1
CASSPRSYYGYTF	TGTGCCAGCAGCCCACGCAGTTACTATGGCTACACCTTC	.	.	TRBV13	TRBJ1-2
CASSPRGPPRTGAGNTIYF	TGTGCCAGCAGCCCTCGGGGGCCCCCGAGGACAGGGGCTGGAAACACCATATATTTT	TRBD1	.	TRBV27	TRBJ1-3
CASDLGGGNNEQYF	TGTGCCAGCGATCTTGGCGGGGGGAATAACGAGCAGTACTTC	TRBD2	.	TRBV6-6	TRBJ2-7
CASSTGTGGGQPQHF	TGTGCCAGCAGCACCGGGACAGGGGGAGGTCAGCCCCAGCATTTT	TRBD1	few	TRBV2	TRBJ1-5
CSVESHGTAYGYTF	TGCAGCGTTGAGAGCCACGGGACAGCCTATGGCTACACCTTC	TRBD1	.	TRBV29-1	TRBJ1-2
CASSFGTYYGYTF	TGTGCCAGCAGTTTTGGGACTTACTATGGCTACACCTTC	.	.	TRBV27	TRBJ1-2
CATTGGMADTQYF	TGTGCCACTACAGGGGGCATGGCAGATACGCAGTATTTT	TRBD1	.	TRBV2	TRBJ2-3
CASSQVFSRSPKDTQYF	TGCGCCAGCAGCCAAGTCTTCTCGCGGTCCCCGAAAGATACGCAGTATTTT	.	few	TRBV4-3	TRBJ2-3
CASSLQTGGVSNTEAFF	TGCGCCAGCAGCTTGCAGACAGGTGGGGTTTCGAACACTGAAGCTTTCTTT	.	.	TRBV5-1	TRBJ1-1
CASRQRLAGVTGELFF	TGTGCCAGCAGACAAAGACTAGCGGGGGTGACCGGGGAGCTGTTTTTT	TRBD2	.	TRBV7-2	TRBJ2-2